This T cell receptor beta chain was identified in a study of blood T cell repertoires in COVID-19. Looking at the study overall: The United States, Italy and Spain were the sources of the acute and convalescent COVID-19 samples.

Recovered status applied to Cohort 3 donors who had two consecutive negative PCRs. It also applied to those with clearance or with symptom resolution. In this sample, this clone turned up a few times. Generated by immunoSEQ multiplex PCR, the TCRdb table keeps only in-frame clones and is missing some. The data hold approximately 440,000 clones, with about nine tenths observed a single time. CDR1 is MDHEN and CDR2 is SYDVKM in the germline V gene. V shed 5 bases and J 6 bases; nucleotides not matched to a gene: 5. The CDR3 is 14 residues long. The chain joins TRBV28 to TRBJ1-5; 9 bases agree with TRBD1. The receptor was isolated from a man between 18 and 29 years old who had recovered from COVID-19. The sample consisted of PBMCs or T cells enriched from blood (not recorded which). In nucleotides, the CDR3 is TGTGCCAGCAGTCGGGACAGGGTCCGTCAGCCCCAGCATTTT. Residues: CASSRDRVRQPQHF.